The 9 T cell receptor beta chains in this list originate from one sample, sequenced in a study of blood T cell repertoires in COVID-19. Produced via immunoSEQ multiplex PCR; TCRdb's table is partial and in-frame only. The sample records about 200,000 clones, roughly 76% being singletons. The specimen sequenced was peripheral blood. The receptors stem from a human donor in a cohort sampled during active COVID-19.

This clone has more than one count but fewer than ten. The gene calls are TRBV18 and TRBJ1-4; weak D call: TRBD1 (5 bases). The CDR3 has 13 amino acids. CDR1 is KGHSH and CDR2 is LQKENI in the germline V gene. V was trimmed by 6 bases and J by 8 bases, leaving 13 bases between them. CDR3 amino acids: CASSQTQGEKLFF. DNA of the CDR3: TGTGCCAGCTCCCAAACGCAGGGCGAAAAACTGTTTTTT.

Worth noting for this clone: A read error may account for a junction end that differs from germline. The J gene is TRBJ1-1, the V gene TRBV7-2; no clear D. The germline gives CDR1 SGHTA, CDR2 FQGNSA. The CDR3 sequence is 17 residues long. The CDR3 DNA follows: TGTGCCAGCCGCTTACCCCCAGGCGCTCCGATGAACACTGAAGCTTTCTTT. It translates to CASRLPPGAPMNTEAFF.

This rearrangement joins TRBV11-2 to TRBJ2-7; 8 bases are a match to TRBD2. With V trimmed by 3 bases and J by 0 bases, 13 bases remained unmatched. Looked up from germline, CDR1 is SGHAT and CDR2 is FQNNGV. This CDR3 has 18 residues. CDR3: CASSFPGLAVSSSYEQYF. The CDR3 DNA reads TGTGCCAGCAGCTTTCCCGGACTAGCAGTTTCGAGCTCCTACGAGCAGTACTTC.

J is TRBJ2-7 and V is TRBV6-6; 11 bases match TRBD1. In germline, CDR1 is MNHNY, CDR2 SVGAGI (reference sequence). The CDR3 has 15 residues. Trimming at V came to 9 bases and at J to 4 bases, leaving 11 bases not matched to a gene. CDR3 DNA sequence: TGTGCCAGTCAGGACCTCCGGGACAGGGGGTACGAGCAGTACTTC. Amino acids: CASQDLRDRGYEQYF.

The V gene is TRBV6-5, the J gene TRBJ1-2, with 10 bases matching TRBD1. V shed 11 bases, J shed 1 base, and the junction held 7 bases outside the gene matches. CDR1 MNHEY and CDR2 SVGAGI come from the germline V gene. This CDR3 region has 14 residues. The CDR3 DNA reads as TGTGCCTCCCTGGACAGGGGGAATAACTATGGCTACACCTTC. This sequence encodes CASLDRGNNYGYTF.

The chain has TRBV6-2 or TRBV6-3 and TRBJ2-6, with 14 bases that match TRBD2. Germline V gene lookup returns CDR1 MNHEY and CDR2 SVGEGT. The CDR3 runs 19 residues. V lost 5 bases and J lost 4; bases outside the gene matches: 10. Here the CDR3 reads CASSTPTSGRATGANVLTF. Written as DNA, the CDR3 is TGTGCCAGCAGTACCCCGACTAGCGGGAGGGCCACCGGGGCCAACGTCCTGACTTTC.

The chain carries TRBV21-1 and TRBJ2-1; the table's TRBD2 call for D was not verified on the DNA. TRBV21-1 is flagged as a pseudogene. This CDR3 has 19 amino acids. The DNA of the CDR3 is TGTGCCAGCAGCAAGGGACTAGCGGGAGGGCCAACATATTACAATGAGCAGTTCTTC. It is translated as CASSKGLAGGPTYYNEQFF.

This clone rates as large (0.1 to 1%). The chain joins TRBV27 to TRBJ2-7; 8 positions agree with TRBD2. Germline V gene data show CDR1 as MNHEY and CDR2 as SMNVEV (reference sequence). The CDR3 consists of 14 residues. J gave up 5 bases and V 5 bases, and 8 bases lay outside the gene matches. In nucleotides, the CDR3 is TGTGCCAGCAGTCTGTCTAGCGGGTTCGACGAGCAGTACTTC. Its translation is CASSLSSGFDEQYF.

The chain links TRBV6-2 or TRBV6-3 to TRBJ2-1, with 7 bases identical to TRBD1. The V gene's germline CDR1 is MNHEY and CDR2 SVGEGT. Trimming cost V 6 bases and J 0 bases; bases outside gene matches: 11. The CDR3 sequence is 17 residues long. The chain's CDR3 is CASSWVQTGSSYNEQFF. Here the CDR3 DNA reads TGTGCCAGCAGCTGGGTACAGACAGGGAGCTCCTACAATGAGCAGTTCTTC.